Listed here is a single TCR beta chain. TCRdb's copy holds only in-frame clones and misses some; the assay was immunoSEQ multiplex PCR. The sample holds about 74,000 clones, approximately 90% seen once. Time point denoted: blood 4 weeks post-SBRT, at nephrectomy. The treatment denotes: 15 Gy SBRT to primary tumor, nephrectomy 4 weeks later. Radiation-treated patients gave blood at baseline, week 2 and week 4. This entry is derived from a study of radiation and T cells in renal cell carcinoma. Specimen: blood, collected from a patient whose treatment included radiotherapy and nephrectomy. This receptor was taken from a woman between 70 and 85 years old with renal cell carcinoma.

The CDR3 DNA reads TGTGCCATCAGGGTAGGGACCGGGGCCAACGTCCTGACTTTC. This gives the protein CAIRVGTGANVLTF. The V call is TRBV10-3, the J call TRBJ2-6, with D tentatively TRBD1 or TRBD2 (5 bases each). Germline V gene sequence: CDR1 ENHRY, CDR2 SYGVKD. The CDR3 is 14 amino acids. Trimming cost V 6 bases and J 4 bases, with 10 bases left between them.